This entry lists 19 T cell receptor beta chains sequenced from one sample in a study of blood T cell dynamics during melanoma immunotherapy. Time point indicated: pre-treatment baseline. Profiled with immunoSEQ multiplex PCR; TCRdb holds only in-frame clones, not every one. This sample has around 8,100 clones; about four fifths occur once, and the top ten carry under 1.5%. The material was blood, obtained from a patient treated with checkpoint blockade. Receptors were obtained from a human donor with melanoma.

V gene TRBV2 combines with J gene TRBJ2-5; D assignment may be TRBD1 or TRBD2 (5 bases each). Per germline, CDR1 SNHLY and CDR2 FYNNEI. The V end lost 0 bases, the J end lost 7 bases, and 9 bases lay between the germline ends. CDR3 length: 13 residues. The CDR3 protein is CASSEADGGTQYF. Here the CDR3 DNA reads TGTGCCAGCAGTGAAGCTGATGGGGGGACCCAGTACTTC.

The gene calls are TRBV2 and TRBJ2-3, with a weak D call TRBD2 (6 bases). The length of the CDR3 is 13 residues. V lost 6 bases to trimming and J lost 4 bases, with 11 bases between them. Germline loops: CDR1 SNHLY, CDR2 FYNNEI. The CDR3 here is CASRDQRADTQYF. In nucleotides, the CDR3 is TGTGCCAGCAGGGACCAGCGGGCAGATACGCAGTATTTT.

This sequence joins TRBV11-2 and TRBJ2-2, with D hard to call. The V gene's germline CDR1 is SGHAT and CDR2 FQNNGV. V was cut by 1 base and J by 0 bases, with 6 bases left in between. This CDR3 has 15 residues. The CDR3 nucleotides read TGTGCCAGCAGCTTAGTGGTGGCGAACACCGGGGAGCTGTTTTTT. The encoded protein is CASSLVVANTGELFF. Variable domain in full (rest from reference TRBV11-2 and TRBJ2-2): EAGVAQSPRYKIIEKRQSVAFWCNPISGHATLYWYQQILGQGPKLLIQFQNNGVVDDSQLPKDRFSAERLKGVDSTLKIQPAKLEDSAVYLCASSLVVANTGELFFGEGSRLTVL.

The CDR3 reads CASSFLLAGGPNYEQYF. The CDR3 DNA is TGTGCCAGCAGCTTTTTGCTAGCGGGAGGGCCGAACTACGAGCAGTACTTC. The chain recombines TRBV11-2 with TRBJ2-7; 12 bases match TRBD2. Per germline, CDR1 SGHAT and CDR2 FQNNGV. The trim removed 3 bases at V and 3 bases at J, leaving 9 bases unmatched. The CDR3 is 17 amino acids. Combining the CDR3 with reference TRBV11-2 and TRBJ2-7 gives the whole variable domain EAGVAQSPRYKIIEKRQSVAFWCNPISGHATLYWYQQILGQGPKLLIQFQNNGVVDDSQLPKDRFSAERLKGVDSTLKIQPAKLEDSAVYLCASSFLLAGGPNYEQYFGPGTRLTVT.

This clone was recorded a few times. This chain joins TRBV2 and TRBJ1-5; D is unclear. Trimming pared 6 bases from V and 2 bases from J, leaving 8 bases between. This CDR3 region has 13 residues. Germline V gene lookup returns CDR1 SNHLY and CDR2 FYNNEI. Here the CDR3 DNA reads TGTGCCAGCAGATGGAGTCGCAATCAGCCCCAGCATTTT. Translated, it gives CASRWSRNQPQHF.

This sequence joins TRBV28 and TRBJ1-2; 7 nucleotides match TRBD1. Germline V gives CDR1 MDHEN, CDR2 SYDVKM. The CDR3 sequence is 15 residues long. Trimming cost V 5 bases and J 8 bases; bases outside gene matches: 14. Written as DNA, the CDR3 is TGTGCCAGCAGTCATGGGGGCGGTGACAGGGTCGGCTACACCTTC. Protein: CASSHGGGDRVGYTF.

The chain recombines TRBV11-2 with TRBJ2-3, with TRBD2 matching 7 bases. Trimming removed 1 base from V and 6 bases from J; junction bases left unmatched: 10. There are 16 residues in the CDR3. The germline V gene encodes CDR1 SGHAT and CDR2 FQNNGV. CDR3 region: CASSLAWRGTLDTQYF. The DNA for the CDR3 is TGTGCCAGCAGCTTAGCGTGGCGGGGGACCTTGGATACGCAGTATTTT.

V and J are TRBV6-5 and TRBJ2-2, with TRBD1 matching 9 bases. Germline V lookup: CDR1 MNHEY, CDR2 SVGAGI. CDR3 size: 13 residues. The J segment lost 7 bases and the V segment lost 10 bases, leaving 7 bases of the junction unmatched. The CDR3 DNA follows: TGTGCCACCCGGGACAGGGCCGGCGGGGAGCTGTTTTTT. Translating it yields CATRDRAGGELFF.

The chain joins TRBV15 to TRBJ2-5; D ambiguous. The CDR3 runs 12 residues. Trimming took 3 bases from V and 2 from J, leaving 4 bases between them. CDR1 and CDR2 from the germline V gene are LNHNV and YYDKDF (reference sequence). Here the CDR3 DNA reads TGTGCCACCAGCAGCGAACAAGAGACCCAGTACTTC. Translated, it gives CATSSEQETQYF.

The DNA of the CDR3 is TGTGCCGGGCGTCCCGCTCTAGCGACTGAAGCTTTCTTT. Its translation: CAGRPALATEAFF. The chain is built from TRBV6-5 and TRBJ1-1; no clear D gene. Germline loops: CDR1 MNHEY, CDR2 SVGAGI. With 11 bases removed from V and 5 bases from J, the gap between germline ends came to 18 bases. The CDR3 consists of 13 residues.

The chain joins TRBV5-1 to TRBJ2-5; D may match TRBD1 or TRBD2 (6 bases each). Germline-derived CDR1 and CDR2 are SGHRS and YFSETQ. V was cut by 4 bases and J by 11 bases, with 21 bases left in between. The CDR3 is made up of 14 amino acids. CDR3 region: CASSPDGGPLGQYF. The CDR3 nucleotides are TGCGCCAGCAGCCCGGACGGGGGCCCTCTGGGGCAGTACTTC. The variable domain in full, with the rest retrieved from reference TRBV5-1 and TRBJ2-5, is KAGVTQTPRYLIKTRGQQVTLSCSPISGHRSVSWYQQTPGQGLQFLFEYFSETQRNKGNFPGRFSGRQFSNSRSEMNVSTLELGDSALYLCASSPDGGPLGQYFGPGTRLLVL.

The chain employs TRBV2 and TRBJ1-5; 10 nucleotides match TRBD1. The trim removed 7 bases at V and 7 bases at J, leaving 7 bases unmatched. Germline CDR1 is SNHLY and CDR2 is FYNNEI. This CDR3 region has 14 residues. CDR3 in amino acids: CASTPGQGNQPQHF. CDR3 coding DNA: TGTGCCAGCACCCCGGGACAGGGGAACCAGCCCCAGCATTTT.

CDR3 protein: CAIREGQGTSTNEKLFF. The DNA for the CDR3 is TGTGCCATCAGAGAGGGACAGGGGACGTCTACTAATGAAAAACTGTTTTTT. J is TRBJ1-4 and V is TRBV10-3; 10 nucleotides agree with TRBD1. This CDR3 is 17 amino acids long. Germline V gene sequence: CDR1 ENHRY, CDR2 SYGVKD. V shed 6 bases, J shed 2 bases, and the junction held 9 bases outside the gene matches.

The sample holds a few counts of this clone. The chain uses TRBV11-2 and TRBJ1-4; D uncertain. Germline values: CDR1 SGHAT, CDR2 FQNNGV. CDR3 length: 14 amino acids. Trimming stripped 0 bases from V and 15 bases from J, with 17 bases between. CDR3 bases: TGTGCCAGCAGCTTAGATGCGGGGTCCCTTGAGGTGTTTTTT. As protein: CASSLDAGSLEVFF.

This chain joins TRBV5-4 and TRBJ2-1; 9 bases align to TRBD1. Unmatched junction bases numbered 0, after V lost 0 bases and J lost 2 bases. Germline V gene lookup returns CDR1 SGHNT and CDR2 YYREEE (reference sequence). The CDR3 runs 15 residues. CDR3 bases: TGTGCCAGCAGCTTGGGACAGGGGGCCTACAATGAGCAGTTCTTC. This sequence encodes CASSLGQGAYNEQFF.

The V call is TRBV4-1, the J call TRBJ2-7; 10 nucleotides match TRBD1. Germline CDR1 reads MGHRA; CDR2 reads YSYEKL. The CDR3 is 15 residues long. V shed 3 bases, J shed 5 bases, and the junction held 7 bases outside the gene matches. The CDR3 sequence is CASSHPGQGYDEQYF. The DNA of the CDR3 is TGCGCCAGCAGCCACCCGGGACAGGGGTATGACGAGCAGTACTTC.

The DNA of the CDR3 is TGTGCCAGCAGCAAGGCGGGGGGATTTAACTATGGCTACACCTTC. It is translated as CASSKAGGFNYGYTF. The chain joins TRBV5-6 to TRBJ1-2; possibly TRBD1 for D (5 bases). The CDR3 has 15 amino acids. V shed 4 bases and J shed 1 base, with 14 bases lying between them. The germline gives CDR1 SGHDT, CDR2 YYEEEE.

The rearrangement joins TRBV21-1 to TRBJ2-1; TRBD2, the table's D call, lacks a check against the DNA. TRBV21-1 corresponds to a pseudogene. The CDR3 has 16 amino acids. The CDR3 DNA reads as TGTGCCAGCAGCCCCAAGACGCGGGACGGGTACAATGAGCAGTTCTTC. Protein: CASSPKTRDGYNEQFF.

The chain has TRBV15 and TRBJ2-2, with D perhaps matching TRBD1 or TRBD2 (5 bases each). V lost 4 bases, J lost 0 bases, and 9 bases lay in between. Germline V gene sequence: CDR1 LNHNV, CDR2 YYDKDF (reference sequence). The CDR3 extends over 15 amino acids. Here the CDR3 reads CATSIQGPNTGELFF. Written as DNA, the CDR3 is TGTGCCACCAGCATTCAGGGACCGAACACCGGGGAGCTGTTTTTT. Full variable domain (outside the CDR3, taken from reference TRBV15 and TRBJ2-2): DAMVIQNPRYQVTQFGKPVTLSCSQTLNHNVMYWYQQKSSQAPKLLFHYYDKDFNNEADTPDNFQSRRPNTSFCFLDIRSPGLGDTAMYLCATSIQGPNTGELFFGEGSRLTVL.